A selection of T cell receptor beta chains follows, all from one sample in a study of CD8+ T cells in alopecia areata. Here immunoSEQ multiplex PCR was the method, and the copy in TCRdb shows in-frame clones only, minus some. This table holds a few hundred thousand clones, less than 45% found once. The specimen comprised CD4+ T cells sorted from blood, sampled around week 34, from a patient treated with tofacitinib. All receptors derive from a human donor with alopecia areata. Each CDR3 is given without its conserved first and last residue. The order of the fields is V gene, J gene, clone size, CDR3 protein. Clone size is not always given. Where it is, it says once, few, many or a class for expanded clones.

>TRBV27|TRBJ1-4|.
ASSRRVASNEKLF
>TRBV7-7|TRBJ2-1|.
ASSPGTGNYNEQF
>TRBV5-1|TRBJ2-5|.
ASSLTGVETQY
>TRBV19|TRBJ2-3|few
ASSAQRGIPTDTQY
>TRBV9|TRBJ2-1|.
ASSGTSGGYEQF
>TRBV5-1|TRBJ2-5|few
ASSLAVMGPEGTQY
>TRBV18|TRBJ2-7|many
ASSPVRPSYEQY
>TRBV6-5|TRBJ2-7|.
ASSTSGISYEQY
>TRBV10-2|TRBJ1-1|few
ASRDTGMNTEAF
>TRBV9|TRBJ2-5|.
ASSPGQGQETQY
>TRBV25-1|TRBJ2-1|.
ASSSSGGHYNEQF
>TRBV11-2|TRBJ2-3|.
ASSQLFGTQY
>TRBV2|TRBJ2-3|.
ASSPVVAGPNTQY
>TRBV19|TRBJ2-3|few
ASSIRDTQY
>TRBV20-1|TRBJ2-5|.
SARDQETQY
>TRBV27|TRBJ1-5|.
ASSSTALTGTNQPQH
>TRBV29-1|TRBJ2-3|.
SGNREADTQY
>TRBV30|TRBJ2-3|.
AWSLSGVGDTQY
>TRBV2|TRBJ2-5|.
ASKVGAETQY
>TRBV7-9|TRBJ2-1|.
ASSPGHLSYNEQF
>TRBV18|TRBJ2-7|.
ASSPANRAFYEQY
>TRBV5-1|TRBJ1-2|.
ASSFGQGGVYGYT
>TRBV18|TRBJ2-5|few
ASSRLEETQY
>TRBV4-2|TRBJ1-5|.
ASSQDQGTASNQPQH